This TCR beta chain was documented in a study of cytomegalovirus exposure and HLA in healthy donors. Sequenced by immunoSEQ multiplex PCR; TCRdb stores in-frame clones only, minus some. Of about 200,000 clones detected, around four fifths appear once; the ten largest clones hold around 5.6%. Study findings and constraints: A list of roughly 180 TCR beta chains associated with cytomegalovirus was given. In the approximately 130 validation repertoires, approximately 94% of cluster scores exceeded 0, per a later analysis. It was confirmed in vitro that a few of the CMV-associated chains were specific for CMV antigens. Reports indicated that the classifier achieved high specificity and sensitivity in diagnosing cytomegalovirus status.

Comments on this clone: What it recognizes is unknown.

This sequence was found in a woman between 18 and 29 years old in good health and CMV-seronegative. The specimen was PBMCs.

CDR3 protein: CASIQEGEKLFF. CDR3 bases: TGCGCCAGCATCCAAGAGGGGGAAAAACTGTTTTTT. This chain links TRBV23-1 with TRBJ1-4; D is perhaps TRBD1 (5 bases). TRBV23-1 is an ORF for which the function is uncertain. CDR3 length: 12 residues. The V end lost 7 bases, the J end lost 8 bases, and 11 bases lay between the germline ends.